These T cell receptor beta chains were read from a single sample in a study of patients and donors after allogeneic stem cell transplantation. Using its own MiXCR run on the RT-PCR reads, TCRdb lists one record per CDR3 protein. The sample shows more than 150,000 distinct CDR3 sequences, approximately 22% of them seen only once. The sequenced sample consisted of blood, either unsorted or a sorted T cell fraction (not recorded which). All receptors come from a human donor who was either an allogeneic HSCT recipient or a stem cell or donor lymphocyte infusion donor (not recorded which). It is not recorded whose cells these are; they may come from a transplant donor. CDR3s include the opening cysteine and the closing phenylalanine or tryptophan. The order of the fields is D gene, J gene, clone size, V gene, CDR3 protein, CDR3 DNA. D genes are given only for firm matches. The size of a clone is reported for some rows only, either as once, few or many, or as a class for expanded clones.

D gene: .
J gene: TRBJ1-2
clone size: .
V gene: TRBV4-2
CDR3 protein: CASSTQGRPSLSNYGYTF
CDR3 DNA: TGTGCCAGCAGCACTCAGGGGCGTCCTTCCCTTTCTAACTATGGCTACACCTTC

D gene: .
J gene: TRBJ2-7
clone size: once
V gene: TRBV12-3/TRBV12-4
CDR3 protein: CASSESGPAYEQYF
CDR3 DNA: TGTGCCAGCAGTGAATCGGGGCCCGCCTACGAGCAGTACTTC

D gene: .
J gene: TRBJ1-2
clone size: few
V gene: TRBV10-3
CDR3 protein: CAITDDAGGGYTF
CDR3 DNA: TGTGCCATCACGGACGACGCCGGGGGCGGCTACACCTTC

D gene: TRBD1
J gene: TRBJ2-3
clone size: .
V gene: TRBV25-1
CDR3 protein: CASRDPDRGSSDTQYF
CDR3 DNA: TGTGCCAGCAGGGACCCGGACAGGGGTTCATCTGATACGCAGTATTTT

D gene: TRBD1
J gene: TRBJ1-2
clone size: .
V gene: TRBV27
CDR3 protein: CASRRDRGHYGYTF
CDR3 DNA: TGTGCCAGCAGGCGCGACAGGGGACACTATGGCTACACCTTC

D gene: .
J gene: TRBJ1-2
clone size: .
V gene: TRBV2
CDR3 protein: CASSVIRGWGYTF
CDR3 DNA: TGTGCCAGCAGTGTGATAAGGGGATGGGGCTACACCTTC

D gene: .
J gene: TRBJ2-1
clone size: .
V gene: TRBV6-6
CDR3 protein: CASCVAEMYNEQFF
CDR3 DNA: TGTGCCAGCTGTGTTGCAGAAATGTACAATGAGCAGTTCTTC

D gene: TRBD1
J gene: TRBJ2-7
clone size: .
V gene: TRBV12-3/TRBV12-4
CDR3 protein: CASSFLGGPPYEQYF
CDR3 DNA: TGTGCCAGCAGTTTCTTAGGGGGCCCTCCTTACGAGCAGTACTTC

D gene: .
J gene: TRBJ1-1
clone size: .
V gene: TRBV6-5
CDR3 protein: CASSYSITGPREAFF
CDR3 DNA: TGTGCCAGCAGTTACTCGATAACAGGGCCCCGTGAAGCTTTCTTT

D gene: TRBD1
J gene: TRBJ1-1
clone size: many
V gene: TRBV5-1
CDR3 protein: CASSRDRVAAEAFF
CDR3 DNA: TGCGCCAGCAGCCGGGACAGGGTAGCGGCTGAAGCTTTCTTT

D gene: .
J gene: TRBJ2-7
clone size: .
V gene: TRBV4-3
CDR3 protein: CASSQDASTGMYEQYF
CDR3 DNA: TGCGCCAGCAGCCAGGATGCAAGCACAGGGATGTACGAGCAGTACTTC